Each of the 3 T cell receptor beta chains below was sequenced from the same sample in a study of cytomegalovirus exposure and HLA in healthy donors. Amplification used 60 Vbeta primers and 13 Jbeta primers. Sequenced by immunoSEQ multiplex PCR; TCRdb stores in-frame clones only, minus some. This table has 170,000 or so clones, less than 90% appearing once. Material: PBMCs. The receptors were gathered from a man aged 18-30 years in good health and CMV-seronegative.

V usage is TRBV6-5 and J usage is TRBJ1-1, with D perhaps matching TRBD1 (6 bases). The CDR3 is 13 amino acids. With 2 bases removed from V and 7 bases from J, the gap between germline ends came to 11 bases. Germline V gene lookup returns CDR1 MNHEY and CDR2 SVGAGI. As DNA, the CDR3 is TGTGCCAGCAGTTACCCCGGACAGTTTGAAGCTTTCTTT. This codes for CASSYPGQFEAFF.

This chain uses TRBV4-1 with TRBJ2-5; 7 nucleotides align to TRBD1. The CDR3 is 15 residues long. Trimming at V came to 4 bases and at J to 4 bases, leaving 9 bases not matched to a gene. Germline values: CDR1 MGHRA, CDR2 YSYEKL. Written as DNA, the CDR3 is TGCGCCAGCAGCCCAGTAGGGGGACAGCCAGAGACCCAGTACTTC. Encoded protein: CASSPVGGQPETQYF.

The gene calls are TRBV5-6 and TRBJ2-1; TRBD1 agrees at 8 bases. The V segment lost 0 bases and the J segment 5 bases; nucleotides outside the gene matches: 7. CDR1 is SGHDT, CDR2 YYEEEE, per germline. The CDR3 has 16 amino acids. The CDR3 reads CASSLGKGTGHNEQFF. The CDR3 DNA sequence: TGTGCCAGCAGCTTGGGAAAGGGGACAGGCCACAATGAGCAGTTCTTC.